These 28 T cell receptor beta chains share one sample of origin, sequenced in a study of cytomegalovirus exposure and HLA in healthy donors. Vbeta (60) and Jbeta (13) primers were used in the PCR. The method was immunoSEQ multiplex PCR; TCRdb's version includes in-frame clones alone and lacks a portion of them. The table records 130,000 or so clones, roughly four fifths of them present only once. Input material: PBMCs. The receptor set was obtained from a female donor in good health and CMV-seronegative.

This rearrangement joins TRBV7-2 to TRBJ2-3; 9 nucleotides line up with TRBD2. Germline V gene data show CDR1 as SGHTA and CDR2 as FQGNSA. Losses at the gene ends were 5 bases for V and 6 bases for J; bases not matched to a gene: 6. The length of the CDR3 is 14 residues. The CDR3 is CASSPLAGDDTQYF. Here the CDR3 DNA reads TGTGCCAGCAGCCCGTTAGCGGGAGACGATACGCAGTATTTT. The full variable domain, rest sourced from reference TRBV7-2 and TRBJ2-3, is GAGVSQSPSNKVTEKGKDVELRCDPISGHTALYWYRQSLGQGLEFLIYFQGNSAPDKSGLPSDRFSAERTGGSVSTLTIQRTQQEDSAVYLCASSPLAGDDTQYFGPGTRLTVL.

On this clone: The missing conserved phenylalanine or tryptophan at the end of this CDR3 makes a read error likely. The CDR3 spells CAISEEDRGGGYTL. CDR3 in DNA: TGTGCCATCAGTGAGGAAGACAGGGGTGGCGGCTACACCCTC. This chain joins TRBV10-3 and TRBJ1-2, with 8 bases lining up with TRBD1. The V and J ends lost 2 bases and 8 bases, in that order; junction bases with no gene match: 7. In germline, CDR1 is ENHRY, CDR2 SYGVKD. This CDR3 region has 14 residues.

At least ten counts were recorded for this clone. The chain has TRBV6-1 and TRBJ2-1, with 12 bases fitting TRBD2. The CDR3 is 15 amino acids. With V trimmed by 5 bases and J by 6 bases, 5 bases remained unmatched. Germline CDR1 and CDR2: MNHNS and SASEGT. The CDR3, as DNA: TGTGCCAGCAGTCGACTAGCGGGAGAGGTCAATGAGCAGTTCTTC. Encoded protein: CASSRLAGEVNEQFF.

The rearrangement uses TRBV6-6 and TRBJ2-7; 7 nucleotides match TRBD2. The junction had 6 bases not matched to a gene; V was cut back by 0 bases and J by 4 bases. This CDR3 has 15 residues. Germline values: CDR1 MNHNY, CDR2 SVGAGI (reference sequence). CDR3 residues: CASSYSERGRYEQYF. The CDR3 DNA is TGTGCCAGCAGTTACTCGGAGCGGGGTCGATACGAGCAGTACTTC.

The rearrangement joins TRBV5-1 to TRBJ1-1, with 9 bases that match TRBD1. Looked up from germline, CDR1 is SGHRS and CDR2 is YFSETQ. This CDR3 region has 16 residues. Trimming removed 3 bases from V and 4 bases from J; junction bases left unmatched: 10. The CDR3 DNA follows: TGCGCCAGCAGCTCCCCCGGACAGGGGAGAACCACTGAAGCTTTCTTT. This gives the protein CASSSPGQGRTTEAFF.

The chain employs TRBV28 and TRBJ2-1, with D possibly being TRBD2 (5 bases). The V and J ends lost 7 bases and 4 bases respectively, with 11 bases between them. Germline CDR1 and CDR2: MDHEN and SYDVKM. This CDR3 comprises 13 residues. The chain's CDR3 is CASKEDFYNEQFF. Written as DNA, the CDR3 is TGTGCCAGCAAGGAGGATTTTTACAATGAGCAGTTCTTC.

This clone was detected only a few times. The J gene is TRBJ1-1, the V gene TRBV30, with D unclear. CDR1 and CDR2 (germline): GTSNPN, SVGIG (reference sequence). The CDR3 loop spans 13 amino acids. The ends were cut back, 3 bases at V and 3 bases at J, with 11 bases in the middle. CDR3 amino acids: CAWSRSGDTEAFF. The CDR3 DNA follows: TGTGCCTGGAGCCGGTCCGGGGACACTGAAGCTTTCTTT.

The gene calls are TRBV19 and TRBJ1-1, with 10 bases aligning to TRBD1. The V gene's germline CDR1 is LNHDA and CDR2 SQIVND (reference sequence). Germline trimming cut 9 bases from V and 6 bases from J; bases unmatched to any gene: 7. The CDR3 runs 13 residues. CDR3 DNA: TGTGCCAGCGCCGACAGGGGGCGATCTGAAGCTTTCTTT. Protein: CASADRGRSEAFF.

This clone was picked up one time. The genes are TRBV6-5 and TRBJ1-4, with D possibly matching TRBD1 (5 bases). The CDR3 is 15 amino acids. V lost 7 bases and J lost 4, with 16 bases in between. Germline V gives CDR1 MNHEY, CDR2 SVGAGI. The CDR3 loop is CASTTFGQGNEKLFF. CDR3 coding DNA: TGTGCCAGCACGACTTTCGGCCAGGGTAATGAAAAACTGTTTTTT.

The chain recombines TRBV7-6 with TRBJ1-2; a possible D gene is TRBD1 (5 bases). Deletions cut 5 bases from V and 4 bases from J, with 11 bases between. The germline CDR1 and CDR2 sequences are SGHVS and FNYEAQ. The CDR3 sequence is 13 residues long. The DNA for the CDR3 is TGTGCCAGCAGCCAAGGGGCCTTCTATGGCTACACCTTC. It codes for CASSQGAFYGYTF.

This clone was detected once. The V gene is TRBV27, the J gene TRBJ2-2; 14 bases line up with TRBD2. The V gene end was trimmed by 6 bases and the J gene end by 4 bases; junction bases not matched to a gene: 4. CDR1 MNHEY and CDR2 SMNVEV come from the germline V gene (reference sequence). This CDR3 spans 16 amino acids. Here the CDR3 reads CASRGGLAGVTGELFF. The CDR3 region has the DNA TGTGCCAGCAGGGGGGGACTAGCGGGGGTCACCGGGGAGCTGTTTTTT.

This chain joins TRBV6-6 and TRBJ2-5; perhaps TRBD2 as D (5 bases). The tail of the sequence fits TRBJ2-7 better, so the J call may be wrong. The germline V gene has CDR1 MNHNY and CDR2 SVGAGI (reference sequence). The CDR3 totals 16 residues. CDR3 sequence: CASSFLGLEATYEQYF. As DNA, the CDR3 is TGTGCCAGCAGTTTCCTAGGGTTGGAGGCTACCTACGAGCAGTACTTC.

This sequence joins TRBV6-1 and TRBJ1-1; a weak D match, TRBD1 (6 bases). Trimming removed 11 bases from V and 4 bases from J, with 17 bases in between. Per germline, CDR1 MNHNS and CDR2 SASEGT. This CDR3 comprises 13 residues. The chain's CDR3 is CAGGAGRLTEAFF. As DNA, the CDR3 is TGTGCCGGGGGGGCAGGGAGGCTCACTGAAGCTTTCTTT.

The CDR3 coding sequence is TGTGCCAGCAGTGAACGCCTCCGAGGCTCCTACGAGCAGTACTTC. The encoded protein is CASSERLRGSYEQYF. V usage is TRBV6-1 and J usage is TRBJ2-7; D gene unclear. The CDR3 extends over 15 amino acids. Germline CDR1 is MNHNS and CDR2 is SASEGT. V lost 2 bases and J 0 bases, leaving 11 bases between the germline ends.

The chain combines TRBV7-6 with TRBJ1-3, with a weak D call TRBD1 (5 bases). V shed 2 bases and J shed 0 bases, with 11 bases lying between them. The CDR3 covers 16 residues. Germline loops: CDR1 SGHVS, CDR2 FNYEAQ. This CDR3 reads CASSLKGPNSGNTIYF. CDR3 DNA sequence: TGTGCCAGCAGCTTAAAGGGGCCCAACTCTGGAAACACCATATATTTT.

The rearrangement links TRBV9 to TRBJ2-2; 7 bases fit TRBD1. CDR3 length: 17 residues. Trimming removed 2 bases from V and 7 bases from J; junction bases left unmatched: 14. CDR1 and CDR2 from the germline V gene are SGDLS and YYNGEE. The CDR3 region is CASSVTHRGSTDGELFF. The CDR3, as DNA: TGTGCCAGCAGCGTGACGCACAGGGGATCCACCGACGGGGAGCTGTTTTTT.

This chain connects TRBV29-1 to TRBJ2-7; D unresolved. Germline loops: CDR1 SQVTM, CDR2 ANQGSEA. V was clipped by 5 bases and J by 2 bases, with 10 bases between them. The CDR3 consists of 12 residues. The CDR3 DNA sequence: TGCAGCGTTTCCTCAGGTGCCTACGAGCAGTACTTC. It is translated as CSVSSGAYEQYF.

This sequence joins TRBV10-2 and TRBJ2-6; D gene uncertain. CDR3 length equals 13 residues. V was shortened by 1 base and J by 4 bases, with 2 bases between the two germline ends. CDR1 is WSHSY, CDR2 SAAADI, per germline. The CDR3 sequence is CASSELGANVLTF. The CDR3 DNA reads as TGCGCCAGCAGTGAGTTAGGGGCCAACGTCCTGACTTTC.

The CDR3 spells CASSVTGSNQPQHF. The CDR3 nucleotides are TGTGCCAGCAGTGTTACAGGGTCCAATCAGCCCCAGCATTTT. J is TRBJ1-5 and V is TRBV25-1; the D gene is possibly TRBD1 (6 bases). CDR1 is MGHDK, CDR2 SYGVNS, per germline. V lost 4 bases to trimming and J lost 3 bases, with 10 bases between them. The CDR3 has 14 amino acids.

The gene calls are TRBV7-9 and TRBJ2-1, with TRBD2 matching 7 bases. The ends lost 3 bases at V and 12 bases at J; junction bases unmatched: 2. Germline-derived CDR1 and CDR2 are SEHNR and FQNEAQ (reference sequence). There are 11 residues in the CDR3. The chain's CDR3 is CASSFGGGQFF. Here the CDR3 DNA reads TGTGCCAGCAGCTTTGGGGGGGGGCAGTTCTTC.

The chain couples TRBV7-3 to TRBJ2-3; a possible D gene is TRBD2 (5 bases). V lost 4 bases to trimming and J lost 2 bases, with 10 bases between them. Per the germline V gene, CDR1 is SGHTA and CDR2 is FQGTGA. CDR3 length: 14 amino acids. The CDR3 is CASSSGLSTDTQYF. Here the CDR3 DNA reads TGTGCCAGCAGCTCAGGACTTTCCACAGATACGCAGTATTTT.

The chain couples TRBV5-1 to TRBJ1-2; 9 bases agree with TRBD1. The germline V gene has CDR1 SGHRS and CDR2 YFSETQ. After removal of 3 bases from V and 2 bases from J, the junction contained 5 bases not matched to a gene. The CDR3 runs to 15 residues. The CDR3 sequence is CASSSTGQGNYGYTF. CDR3 coding DNA: TGCGCCAGCAGCTCGACGGGACAGGGAAACTATGGCTACACCTTC.

This sequence joins TRBV2 and TRBJ2-3, with D tentatively TRBD1 (6 bases). Germline assignment: CDR1 SNHLY and CDR2 FYNNEI. This CDR3 is 15 amino acids long. Trimming left V 2 bases short and J 2 bases short, with 11 bases between. The CDR3 region is CASSESGADTDTQYF. The CDR3 DNA sequence: TGTGCCAGCAGTGAATCAGGGGCCGACACAGATACGCAGTATTTT. Full variable domain (rest looked up from reference TRBV2 and TRBJ2-3): EPEVTQTPSHQVTQMGQEVILRCVPISNHLYFYWYRQILGQKVEFLVSFYNNEISEKSEIFDDQFSVERPDGSNFTLKIRSTKLEDSAMYFCASSESGADTDTQYFGPGTRLTVL.

The rearrangement uses TRBV29-1 and TRBJ2-7; D is possibly TRBD2 (5 bases). Germline V lookup: CDR1 SQVTM, CDR2 ANQGSEA. Between the trimmed V and J ends, which lost 7 bases and 3 bases, there was a span of 13 bases. The CDR3 totals 12 residues. The CDR3 here is CSAANGDYEQYF. CDR3 DNA: TGCAGCGCAGCAAACGGGGACTACGAGCAGTACTTC.

This clone appeared once. One end of the junction fails to match germline, which may point to a read error. The rearrangement uses TRBV7-9 and TRBJ2-2, with 11 bases that match TRBD1. CDR1 SEHNR and CDR2 FQNEAQ come from the germline V gene (reference sequence). The CDR3 extends over 17 amino acids. The CDR3 here is CSSSPWTGGLTVGELFF. CDR3 coding DNA: TGTTCCAGCAGCCCCTGGACAGGGGGCCTTACGGTCGGGGAGCTGTTTTTT.

The V and J genes are TRBV29-1 and TRBJ2-7, with 7 bases identical to TRBD2. The CDR3 loop spans 13 amino acids. The ends lost 7 bases at V and 1 base at J; junction bases unmatched: 7. Looked up from germline, CDR1 is SQVTM and CDR2 is ANQGSEA. The CDR3 protein is CSASRGGSYEQYF. DNA for the CDR3: TGCAGCGCCAGTCGCGGGGGATCCTACGAGCAGTACTTC.

The chain employs TRBV11-2 and TRBJ2-7; possibly TRBD2 for D (5 bases). The germline gives CDR1 SGHAT, CDR2 FQNNGV. The CDR3 sequence is 15 residues long. The germline V and J ends were trimmed by 0 bases and 3 bases, with 12 bases remaining between them. CDR3: CASSLEGSGSYEQYF. The CDR3 nucleotides are TGTGCCAGCAGCTTAGAAGGGAGCGGCAGCTACGAGCAGTACTTC.

The V call is TRBV28, the J call TRBJ2-7; 7 bases map to TRBD2. V shed 2 bases, J shed 7 bases, and the junction held 5 bases outside the gene matches. The CDR3 runs 13 residues. Germline-derived CDR1 and CDR2 are MDHEN and SYDVKM. DNA for the CDR3: TGTGCCAGCAGTTTAGCGGGAGCCGGGGAGCAGTACTTC. It codes for CASSLAGAGEQYF.